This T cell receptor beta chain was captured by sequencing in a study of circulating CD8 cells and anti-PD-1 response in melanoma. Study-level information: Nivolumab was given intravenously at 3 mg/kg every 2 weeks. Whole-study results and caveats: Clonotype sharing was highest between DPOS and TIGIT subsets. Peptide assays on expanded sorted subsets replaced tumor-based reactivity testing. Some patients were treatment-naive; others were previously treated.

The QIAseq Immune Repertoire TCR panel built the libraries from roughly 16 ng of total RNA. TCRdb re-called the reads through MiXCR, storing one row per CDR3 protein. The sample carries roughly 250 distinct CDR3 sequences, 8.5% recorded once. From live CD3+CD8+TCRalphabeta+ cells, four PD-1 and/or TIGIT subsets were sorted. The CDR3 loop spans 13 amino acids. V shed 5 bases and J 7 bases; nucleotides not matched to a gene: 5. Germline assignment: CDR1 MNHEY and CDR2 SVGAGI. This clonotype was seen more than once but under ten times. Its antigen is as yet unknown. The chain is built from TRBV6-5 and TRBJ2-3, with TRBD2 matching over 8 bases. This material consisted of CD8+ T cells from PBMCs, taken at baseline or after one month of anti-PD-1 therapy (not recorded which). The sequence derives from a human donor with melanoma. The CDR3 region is CASSTGGMNTQYF. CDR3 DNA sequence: TGTGCCAGCAGTACGGGGGGGATGAATACGCAGTATTTT.